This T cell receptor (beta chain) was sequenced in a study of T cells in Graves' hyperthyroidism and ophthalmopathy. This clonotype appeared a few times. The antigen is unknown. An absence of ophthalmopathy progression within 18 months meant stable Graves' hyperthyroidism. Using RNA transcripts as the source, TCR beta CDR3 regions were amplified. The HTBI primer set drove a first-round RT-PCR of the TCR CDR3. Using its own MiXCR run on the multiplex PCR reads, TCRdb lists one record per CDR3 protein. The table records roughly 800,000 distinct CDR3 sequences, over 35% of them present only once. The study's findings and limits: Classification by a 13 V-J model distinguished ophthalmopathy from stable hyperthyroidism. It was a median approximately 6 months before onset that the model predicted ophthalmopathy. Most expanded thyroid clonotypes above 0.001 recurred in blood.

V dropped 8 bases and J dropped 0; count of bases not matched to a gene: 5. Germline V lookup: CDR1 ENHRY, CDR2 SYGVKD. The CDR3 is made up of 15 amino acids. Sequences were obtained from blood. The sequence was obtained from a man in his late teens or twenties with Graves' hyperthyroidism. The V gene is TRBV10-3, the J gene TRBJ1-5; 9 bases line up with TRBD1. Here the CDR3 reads CAIGRTGDSNQPQHF. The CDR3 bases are TGTGCCATCGGCCGGACAGGGGATAGCAATCAGCCCCAGCATTTT.